This note documents a single TCR beta chain sequence. Its antigen is not identified. In making TCR cDNA, 5'RACE template switching added a universal primer site and UMIs to it. TCRdb reprocessed the 5' RACE reads with MiXCR, giving one entry per CDR3 protein. This sample has about 550,000 distinct CDR3 sequences, with around 21% found just once. This specimen comes from a study of T cells after yellow fever vaccination. Findings and caveats of the study: Reappearance after the booster was observed for most primary-vaccination clones (roughly 97% CD4, roughly 90% CD8).

This CDR3 region has 14 residues. Germline CDR1 reads MNHNS; CDR2 reads SASEGT. Trimming took off 6 bases at V and 6 bases at J, with 15 bases between the two ends. The V call is TRBV6-1, the J call TRBJ1-5; the D gene is possibly TRBD1 (6 bases). The TCR was taken from a man in his thirties or forties who received the YFV17D yellow fever vaccine. The specimen was PBMCs, collected 15 days after the yellow fever booster vaccination. CDR3 region: CASRARGEGQPQHF. In DNA, the CDR3 is TGTGCCAGCAGAGCCAGGGGAGAGGGTCAGCCCCAGCATTTT.